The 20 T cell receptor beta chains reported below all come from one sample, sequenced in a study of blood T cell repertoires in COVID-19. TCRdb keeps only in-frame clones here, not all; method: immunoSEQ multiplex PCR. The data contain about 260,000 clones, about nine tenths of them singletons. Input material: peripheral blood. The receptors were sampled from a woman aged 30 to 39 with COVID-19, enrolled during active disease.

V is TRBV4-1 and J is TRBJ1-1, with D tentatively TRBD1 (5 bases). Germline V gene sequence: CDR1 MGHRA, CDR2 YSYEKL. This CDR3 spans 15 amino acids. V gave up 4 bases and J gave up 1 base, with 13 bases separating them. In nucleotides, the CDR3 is TGCGCCAGCAGCCTAAAGACTCAGGGGAACACTGAAGCTTTCTTT. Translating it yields CASSLKTQGNTEAFF.

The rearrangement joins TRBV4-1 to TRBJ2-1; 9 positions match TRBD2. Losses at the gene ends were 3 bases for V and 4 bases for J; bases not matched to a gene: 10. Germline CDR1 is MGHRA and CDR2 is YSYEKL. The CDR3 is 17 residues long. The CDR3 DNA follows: TGCGCCAGCAGCCAGAGTTCCGGTCTAGCGGGATACAATGAGCAGTTCTTC. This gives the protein CASSQSSGLAGYNEQFF.

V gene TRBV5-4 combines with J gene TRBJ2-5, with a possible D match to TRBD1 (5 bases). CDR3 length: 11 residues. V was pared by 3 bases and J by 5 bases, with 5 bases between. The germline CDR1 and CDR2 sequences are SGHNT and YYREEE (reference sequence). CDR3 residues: CASSSGETQYF. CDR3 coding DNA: TGTGCCAGCAGCTCAGGGGAGACCCAGTACTTC.

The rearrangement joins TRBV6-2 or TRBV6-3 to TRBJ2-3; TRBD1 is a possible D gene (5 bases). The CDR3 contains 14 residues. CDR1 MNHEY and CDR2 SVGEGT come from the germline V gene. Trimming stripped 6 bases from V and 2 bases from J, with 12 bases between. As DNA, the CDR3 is TGTGCCAGCAGCCGACAGTTTATCACAGATACGCAGTATTTT. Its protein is CASSRQFITDTQYF.

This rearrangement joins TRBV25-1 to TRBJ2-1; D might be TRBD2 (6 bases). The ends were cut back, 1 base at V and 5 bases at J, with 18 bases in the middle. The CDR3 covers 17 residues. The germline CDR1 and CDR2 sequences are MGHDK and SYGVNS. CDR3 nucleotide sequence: TGTGCCAGCAGTGAATCAAGGACCGGGACTGGCCACAATGAGCAGTTCTTC. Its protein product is CASSESRTGTGHNEQFF.

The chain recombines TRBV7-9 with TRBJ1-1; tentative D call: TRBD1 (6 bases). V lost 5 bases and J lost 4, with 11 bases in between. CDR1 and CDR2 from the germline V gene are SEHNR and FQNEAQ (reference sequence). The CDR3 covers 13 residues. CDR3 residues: CASSAEGGTEAFF. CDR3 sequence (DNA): TGTGCCAGCAGCGCAGAAGGGGGCACTGAAGCTTTCTTT.

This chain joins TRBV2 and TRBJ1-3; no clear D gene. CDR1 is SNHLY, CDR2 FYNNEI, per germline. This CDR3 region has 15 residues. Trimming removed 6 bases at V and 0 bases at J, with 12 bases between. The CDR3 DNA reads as TGTGCCAGCAGGGAGGACCTATACTCTGGAAACACCATATATTTT. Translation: CASREDLYSGNTIYF.

CDR3 bases: TGTGCCAGCAGCTTTGGGGAGCGGGCGGAGCAGTTCTTC. Translating it yields CASSFGERAEQFF. The J gene is TRBJ2-1, the V gene TRBV11-2; possible D gene TRBD2, 6 bases. Germline assignment: CDR1 SGHAT and CDR2 FQNNGV. The CDR3 is 13 residues long. V was cut by 3 bases and J by 10 bases, with 13 bases left in between.

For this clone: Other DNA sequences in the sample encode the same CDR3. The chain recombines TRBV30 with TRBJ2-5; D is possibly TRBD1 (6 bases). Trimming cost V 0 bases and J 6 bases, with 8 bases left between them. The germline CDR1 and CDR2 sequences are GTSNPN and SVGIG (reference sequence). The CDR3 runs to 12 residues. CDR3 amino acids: CAWSVGGQTQYF. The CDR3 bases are TGTGCCTGGAGTGTAGGGGGTCAGACCCAGTACTTC.

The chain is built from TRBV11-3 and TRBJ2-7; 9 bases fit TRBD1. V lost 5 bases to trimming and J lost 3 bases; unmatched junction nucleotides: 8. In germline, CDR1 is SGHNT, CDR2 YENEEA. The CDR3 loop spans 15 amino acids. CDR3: CASSRRDRDCYEQYF. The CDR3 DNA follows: TGTGCCAGCAGCCGCCGGGACAGGGATTGCTACGAGCAGTACTTC.

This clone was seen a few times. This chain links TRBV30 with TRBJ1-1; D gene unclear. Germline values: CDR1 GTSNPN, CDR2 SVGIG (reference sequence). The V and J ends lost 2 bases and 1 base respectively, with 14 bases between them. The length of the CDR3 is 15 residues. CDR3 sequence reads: CAWSSLSSGNTEAFF. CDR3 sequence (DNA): TGTGCCTGGAGTTCTCTCTCGAGCGGGAACACTGAAGCTTTCTTT.

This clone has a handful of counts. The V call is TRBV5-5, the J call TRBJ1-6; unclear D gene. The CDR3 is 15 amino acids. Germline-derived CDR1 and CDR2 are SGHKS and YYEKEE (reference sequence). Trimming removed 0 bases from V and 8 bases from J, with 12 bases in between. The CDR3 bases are TGTGCCAGCAGCTTGGTGGCGAGTCGGGATTCACCCCTCCACTTT. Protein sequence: CASSLVASRDSPLHF.

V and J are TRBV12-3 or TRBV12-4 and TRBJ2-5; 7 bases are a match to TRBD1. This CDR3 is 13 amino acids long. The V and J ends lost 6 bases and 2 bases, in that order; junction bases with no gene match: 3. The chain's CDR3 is CASSRDSQETQYF. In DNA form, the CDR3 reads TGTGCCAGCAGCCGGGACAGTCAAGAGACCCAGTACTTC.

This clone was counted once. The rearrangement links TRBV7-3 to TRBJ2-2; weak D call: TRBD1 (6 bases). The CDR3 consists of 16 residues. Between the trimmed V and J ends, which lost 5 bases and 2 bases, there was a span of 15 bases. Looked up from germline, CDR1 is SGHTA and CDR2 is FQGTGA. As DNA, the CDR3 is TGTGCCAGCAGCGCCAGGGGTCTCCCAAACACCGGGGAGCTGTTTTTT. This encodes CASSARGLPNTGELFF. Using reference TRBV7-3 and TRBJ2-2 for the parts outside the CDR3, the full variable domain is GAGVSQTPSNKVTEKGKYVELRCDPISGHTALYWYRQSLGQGPEFLIYFQGTGAADDSGLPNDRFFAVRPEGSVSTLKIQRTERGDSAVYLCASSARGLPNTGELFFGEGSRLTVL.

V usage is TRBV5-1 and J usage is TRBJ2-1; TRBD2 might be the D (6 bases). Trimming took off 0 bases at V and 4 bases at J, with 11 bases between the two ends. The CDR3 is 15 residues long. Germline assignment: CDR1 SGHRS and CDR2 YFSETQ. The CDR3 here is CASSLESGRYNEQFF. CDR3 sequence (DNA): TGCGCCAGCAGCTTGGAGTCAGGGAGGTACAATGAGCAGTTCTTC.

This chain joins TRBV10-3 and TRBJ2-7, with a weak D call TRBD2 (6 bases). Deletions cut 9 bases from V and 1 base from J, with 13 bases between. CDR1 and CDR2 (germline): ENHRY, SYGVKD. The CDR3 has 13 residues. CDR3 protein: CAIRGTESYEQYF. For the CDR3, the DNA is TGTGCCATTCGAGGGACTGAGTCCTACGAGCAGTACTTC.

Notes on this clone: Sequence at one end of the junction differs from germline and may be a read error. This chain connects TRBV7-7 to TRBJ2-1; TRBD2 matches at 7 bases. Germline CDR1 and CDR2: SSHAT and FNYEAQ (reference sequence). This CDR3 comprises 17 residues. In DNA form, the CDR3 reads TGTGCTAGCAGCTTTCCTCGGGGGGAGGGATCCTACAATGAGCAGTTCTTC. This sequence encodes CASSFPRGEGSYNEQFF.

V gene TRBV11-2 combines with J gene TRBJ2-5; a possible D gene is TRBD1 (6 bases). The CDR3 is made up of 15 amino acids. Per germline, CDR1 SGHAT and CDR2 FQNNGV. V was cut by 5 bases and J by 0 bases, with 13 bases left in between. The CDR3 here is CASSRTQGNQETQYF. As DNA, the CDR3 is TGTGCCAGCAGCCGGACACAGGGAAACCAAGAGACCCAGTACTTC. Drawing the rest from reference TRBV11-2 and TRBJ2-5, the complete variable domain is EAGVAQSPRYKIIEKRQSVAFWCNPISGHATLYWYQQILGQGPKLLIQFQNNGVVDDSQLPKDRFSAERLKGVDSTLKIQPAKLEDSAVYLCASSRTQGNQETQYFGPGTRLLVL.

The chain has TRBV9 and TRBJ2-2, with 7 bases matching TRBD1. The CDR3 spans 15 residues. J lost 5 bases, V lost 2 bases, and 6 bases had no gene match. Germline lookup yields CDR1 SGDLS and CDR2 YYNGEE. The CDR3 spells CASSVQTGRTGELFF. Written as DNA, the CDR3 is TGTGCCAGCAGCGTCCAGACAGGGAGAACCGGGGAGCTGTTTTTT. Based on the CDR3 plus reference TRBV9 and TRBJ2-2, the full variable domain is DSGVTQTPKHLITATGQRVTLRCSPRSGDLSVYWYQQSLDQGLQFLIQYYNGEERAKGNILERFSAQQFPDLHSELNLSSLELGDSALYFCASSVQTGRTGELFFGEGSRLTVL.

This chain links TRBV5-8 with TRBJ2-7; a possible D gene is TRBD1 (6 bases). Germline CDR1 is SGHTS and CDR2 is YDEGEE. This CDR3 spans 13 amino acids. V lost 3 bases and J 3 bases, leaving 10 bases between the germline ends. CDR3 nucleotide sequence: TGTGCCAGCAGCTATGGACAGTTCTACGAGCAGTACTTC. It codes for CASSYGQFYEQYF.